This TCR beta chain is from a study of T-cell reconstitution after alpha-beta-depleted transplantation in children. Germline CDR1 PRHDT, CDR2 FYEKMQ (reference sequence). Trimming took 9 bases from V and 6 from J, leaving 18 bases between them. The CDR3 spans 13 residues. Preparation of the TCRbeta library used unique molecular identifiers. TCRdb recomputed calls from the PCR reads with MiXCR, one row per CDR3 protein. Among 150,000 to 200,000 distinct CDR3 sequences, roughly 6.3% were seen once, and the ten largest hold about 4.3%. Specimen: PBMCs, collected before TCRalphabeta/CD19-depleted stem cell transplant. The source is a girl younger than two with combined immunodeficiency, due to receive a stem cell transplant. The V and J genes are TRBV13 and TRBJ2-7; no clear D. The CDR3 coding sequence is TGTGCCAGGGGCCTCGGGCTCCGCTGCGAGCAGTACTTC. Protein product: CARGLGLRCEQYF.